The source of this T cell receptor beta chain is a study of cytomegalovirus exposure and HLA in healthy donors. Study overall: Prior work identified 117 million unique TCR beta sequences in 150 million to 200 million T cells.

Regarding the study as a whole: Cytomegalovirus status, reportedly, was diagnosed with high specificity and sensitivity by the classifier. TCR beta V segments were, for the most part, productive about 87% or about 30% of the time in an earlier analysis.

This clone was seen a few times. The antigen is undetermined. 60 Vbeta and 13 Jbeta primers were used in PCR. Method: immunoSEQ multiplex PCR; TCRdb's copy keeps in-frame clones and lacks some. The data hold approximately 160,000 clones, with about four fifths observed a single time. There are 13 residues in the CDR3. Germline V CDR1 and CDR2: MDHEN, SYDVKM. V lost 6 bases and J 10 bases, leaving 16 bases between the germline ends. This sequence originates from a woman in her fifties or sixties in good health and CMV-seropositive. Input material: PBMCs. The chain is built from TRBV28 and TRBJ2-1; a possible D gene is TRBD2 (7 bases). The CDR3 bases are TGTGCCAGCAGCCCTGTGGGGGGGCGGGAGCAGTTCTTC. Translation: CASSPVGGREQFF. Based on the CDR3 plus reference TRBV28 and TRBJ2-1, the full variable domain is DVKVTQSSRYLVKRTGEKVFLECVQDMDHENMFWYRQDPGLGLRLIYFSYDVKMKEKGDIPEGYSVSREKKERFSLILESASTNQTSMYLCASSPVGGREQFFGPGTRLTVL.